The 20 T cell receptor beta chains given below trace back to one sample, sequenced in a study of T cell responses to AZD1222 COVID-19 vaccine. Assay: immunoSEQ multiplex PCR; the TCRdb copy retains only in-frame clones and omits some. The sample lists under 150,000 clones, 91% seen once, with 2.8% in the top ten. The input for sequencing was peripheral blood, taken on day 0 of AZD1222 vaccination. The source of these receptors is an adult in good health.

For the CDR3, the DNA is TGCGCCAGCAGCCAAGATTGGGGAACCGGGGAGCTGTTTTTT. It specifies CASSQDWGTGELFF. The V and J genes are TRBV4-1 and TRBJ2-2; D gene ambiguous. Germline lookup yields CDR1 MGHRA and CDR2 YSYEKL. V was clipped by 0 bases and J by 5 bases, with 7 bases between them. The CDR3 consists of 14 residues.

The chain uses TRBV7-9 and TRBJ1-6, with a possible D match to TRBD1 (6 bases). CDR1 SEHNR and CDR2 FQNEAQ come from the germline V gene (reference sequence). V lost 6 bases and J lost 9, with 21 bases in between. This CDR3 region has 16 residues. The CDR3 loop is CASSRSSGGYGSPLHF. In nucleotides, the CDR3 is TGTGCCAGCAGTCGGTCATCGGGGGGCTATGGTTCACCCCTCCACTTT.

This sequence joins TRBV2 and TRBJ1-5, with D perhaps TRBD1 (5 bases). Germline CDR1 reads SNHLY; CDR2 reads FYNNEI. The CDR3 length is 15 residues. V gave up 1 base and J gave up 0 bases, with 7 bases separating them. For the CDR3, the DNA is TGTGCCAGCAGTGAAGGGACATATAGCAATCAGCCCCAGCATTTT. Residues: CASSEGTYSNQPQHF.

V and J are TRBV29-1 and TRBJ2-7, with D tentatively TRBD1 (7 bases). Germline assignment: CDR1 SQVTM and CDR2 ANQGSEA. V was shortened by 7 bases and J by 2 bases, with 18 bases between the two germline ends. This CDR3 region has 14 residues. The CDR3 DNA sequence: TGCAGCGCAGGGGGGTCTGGAGCGGCCTACGAGCAGTACTTC. Protein product: CSAGGSGAAYEQYF.

The chain combines TRBV29-1 with TRBJ1-1; D possibly corresponds to TRBD1 (6 bases). The CDR3 is 13 amino acids. In germline, CDR1 is SQVTM, CDR2 ANQGSEA. V gave up 3 bases and J gave up 8 bases, with 16 bases separating them. The CDR3 is CSVEFGGQKEAFF. In DNA form, the CDR3 reads TGCAGCGTTGAGTTCGGCGGACAGAAAGAAGCTTTCTTT.

Of note for this clone: An end of the junction does not agree with germline; a read error may underlie this. The chain is built from TRBV7-2 and TRBJ2-1; TRBD2 matches at 9 bases. From germline, CDR1 is SGHTA and CDR2 FQGNSA. The CDR3 totals 15 residues. The CDR3 DNA sequence: TGTGCCAGCACCTTAGCCTGGACTAGCGAGAATGAGCAGTTCTTC. It translates to CASTLAWTSENEQFF.

The J gene is TRBJ1-2, the V gene TRBV5-4; D possibly corresponds to TRBD1 (6 bases). The V end lost 9 bases, the J end lost 7 bases, and 19 bases lay between the germline ends. Per the germline V gene, CDR1 is SGHNT and CDR2 is YYREEE (reference sequence). CDR3 size: 13 residues. CDR3 sequence: CAIAPQTGGGYTF. In DNA, the CDR3 is TGTGCCATCGCCCCCCAGACAGGCGGTGGCTACACCTTC.

V usage is TRBV12-3 or TRBV12-4 and J usage is TRBJ1-2; possible D gene TRBD1, 5 bases. Trimming stripped 5 bases from V and 4 bases from J, with 11 bases between. This CDR3 spans 13 amino acids. CDR3 in DNA: TGTGCCAGCAGTCCAGGGATCCCCTATGGCTACACCTTC. Encoded protein: CASSPGIPYGYTF.

This clone was detected only a few times. The chain uses TRBV13 and TRBJ1-1; 9 bases map to TRBD1. The CDR3 loop spans 19 amino acids. Germline CDR1 PRHDT, CDR2 FYEKMQ (reference sequence). Germline trimming cut 3 bases from V and 5 bases from J; bases unmatched to any gene: 19. The DNA for the CDR3 is TGTGCCAGCAGCTTGTGGGGGGGAGCCGGGACAGGGAAATGGACTGAAGCTTTCTTT. Protein sequence: CASSLWGGAGTGKWTEAFF.

The genes are TRBV5-5 and TRBJ1-6; TRBD1 might be the D (5 bases). Germline lookup yields CDR1 SGHKS and CDR2 YYEKEE (reference sequence). The CDR3 has 13 amino acids. V was pared by 2 bases and J by 9 bases, with 9 bases between. The CDR3 DNA reads as TGTGCCAGCAGCTTTTTGGGGGGTTCACCCCTCCACTTT. Translation gives CASSFLGGSPLHF.

DNA for the CDR3: TGTGCCAGATCGTACCCACGGGAACACTGTGGTTTCTTT. This gives the protein CARSYPREHCGFF. The rearrangement joins TRBV21-1 to TRBJ1-1. TRBV21-1 is flagged as a pseudogene. The CDR3 sequence is 13 residues long.

The CDR3 is CASRQGANYGYTF. The CDR3 coding sequence is TGTGCCAGCCGACAGGGGGCGAACTATGGCTACACCTTC. V is TRBV2 and J is TRBJ1-2, with 10 bases identical to TRBD1. The CDR3 sequence is 13 residues long. Germline-derived CDR1 and CDR2 are SNHLY and FYNNEI. V lost 8 bases to trimming and J lost 2 bases; unmatched junction nucleotides: 2.

The chain recombines TRBV18 with TRBJ2-3; no reliable D call. CDR3 length: 13 amino acids. The germline CDR1 and CDR2 sequences are KGHSH and LQKENI. V dropped 3 bases and J dropped 6 bases, with 10 bases sitting between them. CDR3 protein: CASSPSPADTQYF. The CDR3 region has the DNA TGTGCCAGCTCACCGTCCCCAGCCGATACGCAGTATTTT.

The genes are TRBV14 and TRBJ2-7; TRBD2 agrees at 11 bases. This CDR3 has 17 amino acids. Per germline, CDR1 SGHDN and CDR2 FVKESK. The trim removed 6 bases at V and 6 bases at J, leaving 16 bases unmatched. The CDR3 DNA follows: TGTGCCAGCAGTCCCCTGGGCCCGGGACTAGCGGTTCCCGAGCAGTACTTC. This codes for CASSPLGPGLAVPEQYF.

The chain links TRBV19 to TRBJ2-2; the D gene is possibly TRBD1 (6 bases). Germline CDR1 and CDR2: LNHDA and SQIVND (reference sequence). The V end was cut by 8 bases, the J end by 2 bases, with 12 bases between. The CDR3 has 14 residues. CDR3 coding DNA: TGTGCCAGTCGAGCAGGGGATAACACCGGGGAGCTGTTTTTT. Protein product: CASRAGDNTGELFF.

A single count supports this clone. The V call is TRBV4-3, the J call TRBJ1-2; no clear D. The V end lost 4 bases, the J end lost 4 bases, and 13 bases lay between the germline ends. The CDR3 totals 14 residues. CDR1 and CDR2 (germline): LGHNA, YSLEER. The CDR3 DNA follows: TGCGCCAGCAGCCCGGAGGAGGCAGTCTATGGCTACACCTTC. Translating it yields CASSPEEAVYGYTF.

This chain links TRBV19 with TRBJ1-2; D gene uncertain. This CDR3 has 14 amino acids. V lost 1 base, J lost 1 base, and 7 bases lay in between. Germline loops: CDR1 LNHDA, CDR2 SQIVND (reference sequence). CDR3 DNA: TGTGCCAGTAGTATAGTGAACAATAACTATGGCTACACCTTC. The encoded protein is CASSIVNNNYGYTF.

The V gene is TRBV9, the J gene TRBJ2-1; D remains unclear. Deletions cut 0 bases from V and 5 bases from J, with 12 bases between. The CDR3 extends over 15 amino acids. Germline CDR1 reads SGDLS; CDR2 reads YYNGEE. CDR3 loop: CASSVGPSPDNEQFF. CDR3 DNA: TGTGCCAGCAGCGTAGGGCCCTCCCCCGACAATGAGCAGTTCTTC.

This clone has just one count. The rearrangement joins TRBV5-1 to TRBJ1-5; perhaps TRBD1 as D (5 bases). Germline V gene data show CDR1 as SGHRS and CDR2 as YFSETQ. Trimming shortened V by 0 bases and J by 1 base, and 17 bases separated the two germline ends. The CDR3 contains 18 residues. In nucleotides, the CDR3 is TGCGCCAGCAGCTTGGATTCGCGTCGGAGACAGAGCAATCAGCCCCAGCATTTT. Translated, it gives CASSLDSRRRQSNQPQHF.

The genes are TRBV4-1 and TRBJ2-1, with D uncertain. Trimming cost V 1 base and J 10 bases, with 14 bases left between them. The CDR3 sequence is 14 residues long. The germline CDR1 and CDR2 sequences are MGHRA and YSYEKL. The CDR3 loop reads CASSQVRVGNEQFF. The CDR3 bases are TGCGCCAGCAGCCAAGTAAGGGTGGGGAACGAGCAGTTCTTC.